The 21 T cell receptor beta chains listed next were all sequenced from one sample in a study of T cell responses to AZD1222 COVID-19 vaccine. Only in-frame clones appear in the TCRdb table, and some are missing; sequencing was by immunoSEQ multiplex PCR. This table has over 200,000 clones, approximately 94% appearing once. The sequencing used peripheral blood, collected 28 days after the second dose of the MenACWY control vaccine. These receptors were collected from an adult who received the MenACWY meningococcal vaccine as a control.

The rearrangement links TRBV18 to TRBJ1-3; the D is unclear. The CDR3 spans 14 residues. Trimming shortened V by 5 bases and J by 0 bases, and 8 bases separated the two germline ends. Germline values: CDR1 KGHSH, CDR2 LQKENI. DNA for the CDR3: TGTGCCAGCTCAAATGACATCTCTGGAAACACCATATATTTT. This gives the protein CASSNDISGNTIYF.

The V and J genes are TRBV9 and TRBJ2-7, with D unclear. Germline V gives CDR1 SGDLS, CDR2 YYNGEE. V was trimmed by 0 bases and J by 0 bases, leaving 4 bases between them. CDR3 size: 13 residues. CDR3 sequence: CASSVVPSYEQYF. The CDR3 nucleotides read TGTGCCAGCAGCGTAGTCCCCTCCTACGAGCAGTACTTC.

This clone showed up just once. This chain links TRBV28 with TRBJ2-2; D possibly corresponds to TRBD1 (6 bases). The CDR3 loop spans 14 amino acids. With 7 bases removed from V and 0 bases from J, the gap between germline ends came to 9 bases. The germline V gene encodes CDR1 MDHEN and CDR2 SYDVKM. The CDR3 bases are TGTGCCAGCAAACCAGGGGCGAACACCGGGGAGCTGTTTTTT. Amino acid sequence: CASKPGANTGELFF.

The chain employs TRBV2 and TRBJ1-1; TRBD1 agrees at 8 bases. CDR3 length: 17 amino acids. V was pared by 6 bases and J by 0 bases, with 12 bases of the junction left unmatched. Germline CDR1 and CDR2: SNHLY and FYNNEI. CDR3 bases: TGTGCCAGCAGCGCACCCTCGACAGGGGTGGTGAACACTGAAGCTTTCTTT. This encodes CASSAPSTGVVNTEAFF.

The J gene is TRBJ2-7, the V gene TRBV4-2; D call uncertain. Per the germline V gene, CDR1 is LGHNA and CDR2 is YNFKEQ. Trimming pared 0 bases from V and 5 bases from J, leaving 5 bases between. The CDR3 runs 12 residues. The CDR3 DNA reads TGTGCCAGCAGCCAAGAAGGCAACGAGCAGTACTTC. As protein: CASSQEGNEQYF.

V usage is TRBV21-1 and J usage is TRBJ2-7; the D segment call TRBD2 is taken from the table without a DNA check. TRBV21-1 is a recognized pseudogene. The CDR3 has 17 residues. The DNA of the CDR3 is TGTGCCAGCAGCAAAGGGGGTAGAGCGGGAGGTCGCTACGAGCAGTACTTC. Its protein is CASSKGGRAGGRYEQYF.

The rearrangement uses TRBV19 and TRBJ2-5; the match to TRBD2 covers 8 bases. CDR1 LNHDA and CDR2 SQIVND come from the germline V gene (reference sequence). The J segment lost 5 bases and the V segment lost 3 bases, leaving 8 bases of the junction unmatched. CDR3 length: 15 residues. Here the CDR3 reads CASSIGSGGQETQYF. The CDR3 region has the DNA TGTGCCAGTAGTATCGGGAGCGGGGGCCAGGAGACCCAGTACTTC.

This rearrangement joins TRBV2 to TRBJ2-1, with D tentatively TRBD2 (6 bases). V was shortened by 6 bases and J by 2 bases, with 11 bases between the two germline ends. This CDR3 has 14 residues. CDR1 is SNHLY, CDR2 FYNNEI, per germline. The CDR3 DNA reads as TGTGCCAGCAGGGACGGAGGGGCCTACAATGAGCAGTTCTTC. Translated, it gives CASRDGGAYNEQFF.

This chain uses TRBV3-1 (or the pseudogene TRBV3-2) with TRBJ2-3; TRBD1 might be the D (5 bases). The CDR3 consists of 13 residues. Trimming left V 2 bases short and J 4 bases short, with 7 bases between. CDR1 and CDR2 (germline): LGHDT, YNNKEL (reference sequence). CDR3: CASSQRGADTQYF. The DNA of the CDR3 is TGTGCCAGCAGCCAAAGGGGTGCAGATACGCAGTATTTT.

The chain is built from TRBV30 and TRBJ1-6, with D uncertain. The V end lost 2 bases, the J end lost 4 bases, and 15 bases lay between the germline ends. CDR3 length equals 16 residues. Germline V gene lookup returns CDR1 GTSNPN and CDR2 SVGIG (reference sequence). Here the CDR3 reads CAWSKFDGPYNSPLHF. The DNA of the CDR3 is TGTGCCTGGAGTAAGTTTGATGGGCCATATAATTCACCCCTCCACTTT. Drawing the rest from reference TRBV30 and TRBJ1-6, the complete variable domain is SQTIHQWPATLVQPVGSPLSLECTVEGTSNPNLYWYRQAAGRGLQLLFYSVGIGQISSEVPQNLSASRPQDRQFILSSKKLLLSDSGFYLCAWSKFDGPYNSPLHFGNGTRLTVT.

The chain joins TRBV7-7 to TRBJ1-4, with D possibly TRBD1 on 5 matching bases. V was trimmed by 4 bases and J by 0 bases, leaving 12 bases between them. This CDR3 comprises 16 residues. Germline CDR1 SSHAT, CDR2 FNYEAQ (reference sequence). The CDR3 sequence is CASSSRDGATNEKLFF. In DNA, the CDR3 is TGTGCCAGCAGCTCACGGGACGGTGCAACTAATGAAAAACTGTTTTTT.

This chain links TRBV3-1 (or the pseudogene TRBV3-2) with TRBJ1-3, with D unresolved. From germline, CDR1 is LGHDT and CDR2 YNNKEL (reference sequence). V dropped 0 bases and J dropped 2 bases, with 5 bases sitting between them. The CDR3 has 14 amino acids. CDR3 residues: CASSQETTGNTIYF. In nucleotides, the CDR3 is TGTGCCAGCAGCCAAGAAACGACTGGAAACACCATATATTTT.

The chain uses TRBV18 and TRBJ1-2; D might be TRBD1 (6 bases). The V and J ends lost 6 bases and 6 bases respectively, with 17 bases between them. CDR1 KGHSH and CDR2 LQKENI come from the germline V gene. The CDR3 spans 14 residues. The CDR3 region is CASSPNREGDGYTF. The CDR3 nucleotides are TGTGCCAGCTCCCCGAACAGGGAAGGGGATGGCTACACCTTC.

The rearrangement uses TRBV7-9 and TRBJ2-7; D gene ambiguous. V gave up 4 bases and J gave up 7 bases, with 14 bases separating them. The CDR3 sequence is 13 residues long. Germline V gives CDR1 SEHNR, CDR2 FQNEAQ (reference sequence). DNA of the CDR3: TGTGCCAGCAGCTCGAGTGGGCCCCTAGAGCAGTACTTC. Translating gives CASSSSGPLEQYF.

The CDR3 protein is CASSPRDRETQYF. DNA for the CDR3: TGTGCCAGCTCACCGAGGGATCGCGAGACCCAGTACTTC. The chain has TRBV18 and TRBJ2-5, with D maybe TRBD2 (5 bases). The CDR3 totals 13 residues. Germline V lookup: CDR1 KGHSH, CDR2 LQKENI. V lost 3 bases to trimming and J lost 5 bases, with 10 bases between them. Combining the CDR3 with reference TRBV18 and TRBJ2-5 gives the whole variable domain NAGVMQNPRHLVRRRGQEARLRCSPMKGHSHVYWYRQLPEEGLKFMVYLQKENIIDESGMPKERFSAEFPKEGPSILRIQQVVRGDSAAYFCASSPRDRETQYFGPGTRLLVL.

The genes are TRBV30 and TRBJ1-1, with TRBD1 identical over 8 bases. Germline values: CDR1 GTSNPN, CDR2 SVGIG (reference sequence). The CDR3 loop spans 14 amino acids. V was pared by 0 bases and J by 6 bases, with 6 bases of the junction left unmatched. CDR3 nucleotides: TGTGCCTGGAGTGTAGACAGGGGCTCATCTGAAGCTTTCTTT. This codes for CAWSVDRGSSEAFF.

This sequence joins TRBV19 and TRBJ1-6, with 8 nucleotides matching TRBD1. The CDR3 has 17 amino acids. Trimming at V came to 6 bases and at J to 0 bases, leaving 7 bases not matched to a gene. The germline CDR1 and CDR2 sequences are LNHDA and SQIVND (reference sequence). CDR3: CASSLDTGGSYNSPLHF. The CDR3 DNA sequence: TGTGCCAGTAGCCTGGATACAGGGGGCTCCTATAATTCACCCCTCCACTTT.

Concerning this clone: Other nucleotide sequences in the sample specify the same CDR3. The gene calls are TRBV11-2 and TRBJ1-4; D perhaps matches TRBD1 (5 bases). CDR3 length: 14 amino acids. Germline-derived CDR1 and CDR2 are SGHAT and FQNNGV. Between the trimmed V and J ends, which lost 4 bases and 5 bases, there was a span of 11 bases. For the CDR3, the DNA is TGTGCCAGCAGCTCTAGGACACTGAATGAAAAACTGTTTTTT. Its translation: CASSSRTLNEKLFF.

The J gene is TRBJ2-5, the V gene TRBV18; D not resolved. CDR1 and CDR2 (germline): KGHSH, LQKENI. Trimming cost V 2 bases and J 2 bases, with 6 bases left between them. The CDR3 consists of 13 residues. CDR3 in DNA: TGTGCCAGCTCACCAAAACAACAAGAGACCCAGTACTTC. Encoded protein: CASSPKQQETQYF.

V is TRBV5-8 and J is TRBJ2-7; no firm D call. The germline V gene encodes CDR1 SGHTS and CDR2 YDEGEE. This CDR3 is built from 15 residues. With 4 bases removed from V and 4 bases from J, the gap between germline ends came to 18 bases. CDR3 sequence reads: CASSSGPDWAYEQYF. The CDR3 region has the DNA TGTGCCAGCAGCAGTGGACCGGATTGGGCGTACGAGCAGTACTTC.

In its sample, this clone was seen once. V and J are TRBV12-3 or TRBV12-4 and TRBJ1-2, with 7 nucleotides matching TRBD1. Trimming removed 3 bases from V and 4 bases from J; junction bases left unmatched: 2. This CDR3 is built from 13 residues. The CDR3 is CASSLGTVYGYTF. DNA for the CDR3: TGTGCCAGCAGTTTGGGGACAGTCTATGGCTACACCTTC.